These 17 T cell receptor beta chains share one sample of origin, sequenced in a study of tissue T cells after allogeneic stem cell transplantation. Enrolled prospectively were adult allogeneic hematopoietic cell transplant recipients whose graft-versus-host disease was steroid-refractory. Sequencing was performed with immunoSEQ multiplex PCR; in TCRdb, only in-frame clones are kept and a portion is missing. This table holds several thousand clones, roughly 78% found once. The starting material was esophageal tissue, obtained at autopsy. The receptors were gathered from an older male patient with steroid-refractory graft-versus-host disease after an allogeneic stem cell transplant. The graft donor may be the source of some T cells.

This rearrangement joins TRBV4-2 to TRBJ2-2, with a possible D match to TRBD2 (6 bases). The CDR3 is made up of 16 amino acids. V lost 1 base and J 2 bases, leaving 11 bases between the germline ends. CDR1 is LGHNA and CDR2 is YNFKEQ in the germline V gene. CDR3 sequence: CASSQVTGGNTGELFF. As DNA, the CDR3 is TGTGCCAGCAGCCAAGTGACCGGGGGTAACACCGGGGAGCTGTTTTTT.

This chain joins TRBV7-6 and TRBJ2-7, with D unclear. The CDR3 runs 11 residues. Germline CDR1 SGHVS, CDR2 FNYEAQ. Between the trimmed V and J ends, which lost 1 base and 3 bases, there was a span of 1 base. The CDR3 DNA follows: TGTGCCAGCAGCTTAGACTACGAGCAGTACTTC. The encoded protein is CASSLDYEQYF.

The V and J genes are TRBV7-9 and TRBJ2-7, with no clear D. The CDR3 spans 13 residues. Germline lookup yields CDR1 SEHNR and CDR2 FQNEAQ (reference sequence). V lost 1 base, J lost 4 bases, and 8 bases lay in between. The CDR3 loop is CASSLVDAYEQYF. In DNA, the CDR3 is TGTGCCAGCAGCTTAGTTGACGCTTACGAGCAGTACTTC. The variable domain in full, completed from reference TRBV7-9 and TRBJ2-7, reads DTGVSQNPRHKITKRGQNVTFRCDPISEHNRLYWYRQTLGQGPEFLTYFQNEAQLEKSRLLSDRFSAERPKGSFSTLEIQRTEQGDSAMYLCASSLVDAYEQYFGPGTRLTVT.

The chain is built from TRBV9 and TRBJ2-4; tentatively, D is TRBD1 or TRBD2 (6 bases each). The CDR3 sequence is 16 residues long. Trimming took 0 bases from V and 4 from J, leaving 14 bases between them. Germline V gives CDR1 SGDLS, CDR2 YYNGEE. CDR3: CASSVGTGAPKNIQYF. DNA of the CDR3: TGTGCCAGCAGCGTAGGGACGGGGGCCCCTAAAAACATTCAGTACTTC.

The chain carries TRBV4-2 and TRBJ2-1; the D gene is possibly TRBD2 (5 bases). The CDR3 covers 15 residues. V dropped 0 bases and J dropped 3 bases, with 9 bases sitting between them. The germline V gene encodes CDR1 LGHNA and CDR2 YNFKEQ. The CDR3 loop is CASSQESSYYNEQFF. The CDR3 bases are TGTGCCAGCAGCCAAGAATCTAGCTACTACAATGAGCAGTTCTTC.

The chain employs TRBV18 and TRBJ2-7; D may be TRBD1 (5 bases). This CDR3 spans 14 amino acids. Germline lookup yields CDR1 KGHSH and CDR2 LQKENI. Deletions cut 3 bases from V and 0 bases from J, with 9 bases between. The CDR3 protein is CASSPQDNSYEQYF. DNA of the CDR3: TGTGCCAGCTCACCCCAGGACAACTCCTACGAGCAGTACTTC.

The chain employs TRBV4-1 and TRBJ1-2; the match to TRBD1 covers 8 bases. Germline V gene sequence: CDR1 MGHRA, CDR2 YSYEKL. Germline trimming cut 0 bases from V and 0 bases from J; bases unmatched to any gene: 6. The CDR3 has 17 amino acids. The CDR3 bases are TGCGCCAGCAGCCAAGAGGGACAGGCTGCCTCTAACTATGGCTACACCTTC. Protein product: CASSQEGQAASNYGYTF.

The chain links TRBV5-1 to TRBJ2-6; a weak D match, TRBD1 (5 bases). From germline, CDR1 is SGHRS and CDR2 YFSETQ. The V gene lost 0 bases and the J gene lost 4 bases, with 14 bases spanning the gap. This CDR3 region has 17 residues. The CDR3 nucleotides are TGCGCCAGCAGCTTGGCTAGGCAGGGTTGGGGGGCCAACGTCCTGACTTTC. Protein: CASSLARQGWGANVLTF.

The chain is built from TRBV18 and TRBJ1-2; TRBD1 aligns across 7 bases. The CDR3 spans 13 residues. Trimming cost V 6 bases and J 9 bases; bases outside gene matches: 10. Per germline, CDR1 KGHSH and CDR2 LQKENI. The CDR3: CASSTQGIESYTF. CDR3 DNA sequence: TGTGCCAGCTCGACACAGGGGATCGAAAGCTACACCTTC.

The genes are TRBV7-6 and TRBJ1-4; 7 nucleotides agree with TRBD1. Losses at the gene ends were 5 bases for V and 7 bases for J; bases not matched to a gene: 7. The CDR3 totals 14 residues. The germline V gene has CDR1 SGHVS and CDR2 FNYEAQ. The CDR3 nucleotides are TGTGCCAGCAGCCTCGGGACAGCCGGTGAAAAACTGTTTTTT. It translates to CASSLGTAGEKLFF.

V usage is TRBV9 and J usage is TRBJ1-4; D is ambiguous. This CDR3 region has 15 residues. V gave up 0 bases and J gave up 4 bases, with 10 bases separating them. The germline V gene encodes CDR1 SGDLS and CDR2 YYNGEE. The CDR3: CASSVGTVDNEKLFF. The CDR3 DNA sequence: TGTGCCAGCAGCGTAGGGACGGTAGATAATGAAAAACTGTTTTTT.

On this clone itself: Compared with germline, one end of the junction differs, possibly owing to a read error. CDR3 amino acids: CASSKARGGTADTQYF. CDR3 DNA sequence: TGTGCCAGCAGTAAAGCCCGGGGGGGGACGGCAGATACGCAGTATTTT. J is TRBJ2-3 and V is TRBV2; the match to TRBD2 covers 8 bases. Germline loops: CDR1 SNHLY, CDR2 FYNNEI. The CDR3 is 16 residues long.

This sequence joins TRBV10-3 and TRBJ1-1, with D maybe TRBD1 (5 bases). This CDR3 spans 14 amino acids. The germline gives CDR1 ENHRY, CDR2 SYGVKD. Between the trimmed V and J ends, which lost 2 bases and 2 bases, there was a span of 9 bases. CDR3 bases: TGTGCCATCAGTGAGAGCAGGGATAACACTGAAGCTTTCTTT. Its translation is CAISESRDNTEAFF.

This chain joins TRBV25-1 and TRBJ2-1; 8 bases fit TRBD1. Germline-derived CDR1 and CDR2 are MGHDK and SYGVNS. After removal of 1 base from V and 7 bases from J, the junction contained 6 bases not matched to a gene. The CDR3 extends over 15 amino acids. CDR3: CASSEWGQATNEQFF. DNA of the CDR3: TGTGCCAGCAGTGAATGGGGACAGGCGACGAATGAGCAGTTCTTC. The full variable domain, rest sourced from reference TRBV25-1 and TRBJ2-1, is EADIYQTPRYLVIGTGKKITLECSQTMGHDKMYWYQQDPGMELHLIHYSYGVNSTEKGDLSSESTVSRIRTEHFPLTLESARPSHTSQYLCASSEWGQATNEQFFGPGTRLTVL.

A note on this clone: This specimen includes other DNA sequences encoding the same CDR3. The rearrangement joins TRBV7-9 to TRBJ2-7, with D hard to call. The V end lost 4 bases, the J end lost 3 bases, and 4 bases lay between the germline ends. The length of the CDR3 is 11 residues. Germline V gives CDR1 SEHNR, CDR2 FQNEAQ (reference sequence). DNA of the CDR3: TGTGCCAGCAGCTCTGACTACGAGCAGTACTTC. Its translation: CASSSDYEQYF.

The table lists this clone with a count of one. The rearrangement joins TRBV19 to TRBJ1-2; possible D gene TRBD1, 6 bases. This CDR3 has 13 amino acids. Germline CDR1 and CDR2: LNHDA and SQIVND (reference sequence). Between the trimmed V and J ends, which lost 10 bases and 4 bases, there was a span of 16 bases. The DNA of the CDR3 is TGTGCCACCACGGGGGGCGGTAGCTATGGCTACACCTTC. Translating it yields CATTGGGSYGYTF. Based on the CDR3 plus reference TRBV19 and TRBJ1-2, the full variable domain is DGGITQSPKYLFRKEGQNVTLSCEQNLNHDAMYWYRQDPGQGLRLIYYSQIVNDFQKGDIAEGYSVSREKKESFPLTVTSAQKNPTAFYLCATTGGGSYGYTFGSGTRLTVV.

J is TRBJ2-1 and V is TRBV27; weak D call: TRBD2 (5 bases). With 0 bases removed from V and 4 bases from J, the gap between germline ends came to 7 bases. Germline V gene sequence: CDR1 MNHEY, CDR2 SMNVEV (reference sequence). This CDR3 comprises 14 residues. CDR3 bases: TGTGCCAGCAGTTTATCAGGGAGTTACAATGAGCAGTTCTTC. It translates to CASSLSGSYNEQFF.